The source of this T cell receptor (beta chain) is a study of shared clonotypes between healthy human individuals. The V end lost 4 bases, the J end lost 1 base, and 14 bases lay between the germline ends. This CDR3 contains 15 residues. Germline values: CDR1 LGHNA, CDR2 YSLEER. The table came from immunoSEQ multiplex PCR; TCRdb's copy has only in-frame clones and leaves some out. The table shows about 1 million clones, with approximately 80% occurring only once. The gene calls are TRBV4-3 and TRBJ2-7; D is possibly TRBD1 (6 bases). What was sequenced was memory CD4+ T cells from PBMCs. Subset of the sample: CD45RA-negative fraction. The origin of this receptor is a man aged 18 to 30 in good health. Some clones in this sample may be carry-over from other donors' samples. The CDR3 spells CASSLGQPGSYEQYF. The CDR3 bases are TGCGCCAGCAGCCTTGGACAGCCGGGTTCCTACGAGCAGTACTTC.